These 27 T cell receptor beta chains came from one sample sequenced in a study of T cell clonality in common variable immunodeficiency. Sequenced by immunoSEQ multiplex PCR; TCRdb stores in-frame clones only, minus some. This set yields some 19,000 clones and no singletons; the top ten hold about 25%. Antigen specificity for these receptors is unknown. Whole-study results and caveats: Common variable immunodeficiency TCR beta sequences reportedly had fewer deletions and N-nucleotide insertions.

Input material: peripheral blood mononuclear cells. Receptor source: a human donor with common variable immunodeficiency.

A note on this clone: The read terminates 3 residues before the CDR3 end, so the remaining end is supplied by the germline J gene. V and J are TRBV6-2 or TRBV6-3 and TRBJ1-5, with 11 bases that match TRBD1. With 0 bases clipped from V and 5 bases from J, the junction kept 6 bases outside the gene matches. The CDR3 is made up of 17 amino acids. Germline CDR1 reads MNHEY; CDR2 reads SVGEGT. The CDR3: CASSYSPGTGGHQPQHF. The part of the CDR3 DNA that was read is TGTGCCAGCAGTTACTCACCCGGGACAGGGGGGCATCAGCCC.

This clone was counted only a few times. The CDR3 end is not reached by the read, which stops 3 residues before it; the germline J gene fills it in. The J gene is TRBJ2-6, the V gene TRBV6-2 or TRBV6-3; 9 nucleotides agree with TRBD1. The CDR3 runs 16 residues. V shed 6 bases, J shed 3 bases, and the junction held 6 bases outside the gene matches. Germline V gene data show CDR1 as MNHEY and CDR2 as SVGEGT. The CDR3 DNA, read in part, is TGTGCCAGCAGCTCACAGGGGGCTGTTGGGGCCAACGTC. Its protein product is CASSSQGAVGANV. The complete CDR3 reads CASSSQGAVGANVLTF.

As for this clone: The missing CDR3 end, 3 residues past where the read stops, is filled in from the germline J gene. This rearrangement joins TRBV6-2 or TRBV6-3 to TRBJ1-1; 7 positions match TRBD1. CDR3 size: 14 residues. Germline CDR1 reads MNHEY; CDR2 reads SVGEGT. V lost 6 bases to trimming and J lost 4 bases; unmatched junction nucleotides: 8. Partial CDR3 DNA: TGTGCCAGCAGAGAGACAGGGTTCATCACTGAA. Its translation is CASRETGFITE. The full CDR3 protein is CASRETGFITEAFF.

This clone was picked up a small number of times. Read data end 3 residues before the CDR3 end; the end is taken from the germline J gene. The J gene is TRBJ1-5, the V gene TRBV19, with D unresolved. Per germline, CDR1 LNHDA and CDR2 SQIVND (reference sequence). The CDR3 is 14 amino acids. The V end lost 1 base, the J end lost 4 bases, and 8 bases lay between the germline ends. This chain's CDR3 is CASSIVERNQPQHF. CDR3 DNA (partial): TGTGCCAGTAGTATAGTCGAGAGGAATCAGCCC.

Concerning this clone: The CDR3 goes on 3 residues after the read ends, and that part is filled in from the germline J gene. This chain uses TRBV7-7 with TRBJ2-1; D not resolved. This CDR3 has 13 residues. Trimming shortened V by 2 bases and J by 3 bases, and 5 bases separated the two germline ends. Germline loops: CDR1 SSHAT, CDR2 FNYEAQ (reference sequence). The CDR3 is CASSLNSYNEQFF. CDR3 DNA (partial): TGTGCCAGCAGCTTAAACAGCTACAATGAG.

Comment on this clone: The read comes to an end 3 residues before the CDR3 does, leaving the germline J gene to fill in the end. The chain carries TRBV5-1 and TRBJ2-1, with 10 nucleotides matching TRBD2. V trimming: 4 bases; J trimming: 3 bases; junction bases outside the gene matches: 4. The CDR3 totals 15 residues. CDR1 and CDR2 from the germline V gene are SGHRS and YFSETQ. The CDR3 protein is CASSPLAGSYNEQFF. CDR3 DNA, as far as it was read: TGCGCCAGCAGCCCACTAGCGGGGAGCTACAATGAG.

This clone occurred many times. From the germline J gene comes the end of the CDR3, since the read stops 3 residues before it. The chain combines TRBV11-2 with TRBJ1-6, with D maybe TRBD1 (6 bases). V lost 5 bases and J lost 6, with 14 bases in between. CDR3 length equals 15 residues. The germline CDR1 and CDR2 sequences are SGHAT and FQNNGV. The sequenced part of the CDR3 DNA is TGTGCCAGCAGCCTCAGACAGGAAATTAATTCACCC. Its protein product is CASSLRQEINSP. The entire CDR3 protein reads CASSLRQEINSPLHF.

Ten or more counts support this clone. CDR3 residues: CSARIKQGSGANVLTF. The CDR3 DNA, read in part, is TGCAGTGCTAGAATAAAACAGGGATCTGGGGCCAACGTC. The chain uses TRBV20-1 and TRBJ2-6, with D possibly matching TRBD1 (6 bases). The CDR3 end lies 3 residues beyond the end of the read and is filled in from the germline J gene. The CDR3 length is 16 residues. From germline, CDR1 is DFQATT and CDR2 SNEGSKA (reference sequence). V lost 2 bases, J lost 1 base, and 12 bases lay in between.

With respect to this clone: Read data end 3 residues before the CDR3 end; the end is taken from the germline J gene. This chain joins TRBV7-9 and TRBJ1-2; TRBD1 matches 7 bases. The germline V gene has CDR1 SEHNR and CDR2 FQNEAQ (reference sequence). The ends lost 5 bases at V and 0 bases at J; junction bases unmatched: 6. The CDR3 extends over 15 amino acids. The chain's CDR3 is CASSAGTETNYGYTF. CDR3 DNA (partial): TGTGCCAGCAGCGCCGGGACAGAGACTAACTATGGC.

On this clone itself: Read data end 3 residues before the CDR3 end; the end is taken from the germline J gene. The chain is built from TRBV18 and TRBJ1-2, with TRBD1 matching over 9 bases. V lost 2 bases to trimming and J lost 6 bases; unmatched junction nucleotides: 4. CDR1 KGHSH and CDR2 LQKENI come from the germline V gene. There are 14 residues in the CDR3. CDR3 DNA (partial): TGTGCCAGCTCACCAAGAAGGACAGGGGATGGC. The encoded protein is CASSPRRTGDG. The CDR3 as a whole reads CASSPRRTGDGYTF.

This clone showed up many times. The CDR3 loop reads CSARGSLYTEAFF. The covered CDR3 bases are TGCAGTGCTAGAGGCAGTTTATACACTGAA. V usage is TRBV20-1 and J usage is TRBJ1-1; no reliable D call. The observed sequence ends 3 residues before the CDR3 terminus, with the missing tail filled in from the germline J gene. The CDR3 extends over 13 amino acids. Trimming left V 1 base short and J 3 bases short, with 9 bases between. Germline CDR1 and CDR2: DFQATT and SNEGSKA (reference sequence).

As to this clone: The CDR3 end is not reached by the read, which stops 3 residues before it; the germline J gene fills it in. The V call is TRBV20-1, the J call TRBJ1-1; 8 bases agree with TRBD1. V trimming: 7 bases; J trimming: 1 base; junction bases outside the gene matches: 2. The CDR3 consists of 12 residues. Germline V gives CDR1 DFQATT, CDR2 SNEGSKA (reference sequence). The sequenced CDR3 bases are TGCAGTGATGGGACAGGGAACACTGAA. As protein: CSDGTGNTE. The full CDR3 reads CSDGTGNTEAFF.

This clone was recorded a few times. Sequencing ends 3 residues short of the CDR3 end; the germline J gene provides the rest. The chain couples TRBV2 to TRBJ2-2, with D possibly matching TRBD1 (7 bases). V lost 4 bases to trimming and J lost 5 bases, with 17 bases between them. Germline V gene lookup returns CDR1 SNHLY and CDR2 FYNNEI. The CDR3 consists of 16 residues. CDR3 DNA, as far as it was read: TGTGCCAGCAGTGTGGTACAGGGGAGGATGACCGGGGAG. Its translation is CASSVVQGRMTGE. The CDR3 as a whole reads CASSVVQGRMTGELFF. The full variable domain, its missing parts supplied by reference TRBV2 and TRBJ2-2, is EPEVTQTPSHQVTQMGQEVILRCVPISNHLYFYWYRQILGQKVEFLVSFYNNEISEKSEIFDDQFSVERPDGSNFTLKIRSTKLEDSAMYFCASSVVQGRMTGELFFGEGSRLTVL.

A few counts support this clone. The read finishes 3 residues shy of the CDR3 end, and the germline J gene is used to complete it. V gene TRBV7-9 combines with J gene TRBJ2-2; TRBD1 matches 9 bases. The germline CDR1 and CDR2 sequences are SEHNR and FQNEAQ (reference sequence). Trimming took 6 bases from V and 4 from J; bases not matched to a gene: 6. This CDR3 has 15 amino acids. The CDR3 spells CASRRDRVSTGELFF. Incomplete CDR3 DNA: TGTGCCAGCAGACGGGACAGGGTTAGCACCGGGGAG.

Regarding this clone: From the germline J gene comes the end of the CDR3, since the read stops 3 residues before it. The gene calls are TRBV19 and TRBJ2-1; 7 bases align to TRBD2. This CDR3 contains 15 residues. Germline lookup yields CDR1 LNHDA and CDR2 SQIVND (reference sequence). V dropped 1 base and J dropped 6; count of bases not matched to a gene: 6. The sequenced CDR3 bases are TGTGCCAGTAGTATAGGCCAGCGGGGACCCAATGAG. This sequence encodes CASSIGQRGPNE. The CDR3 in full is CASSIGQRGPNEQFF.

CDR3 residues: CASSSRLDTYNEQFF. CDR3 bases read: TGTGCCAGCAGCTCCAGACTAGACACCTACAATGAG. The chain uses TRBV7-6 and TRBJ2-1, with D perhaps TRBD2 (6 bases). The observed sequence ends 3 residues before the CDR3 terminus, with the missing tail filled in from the germline J gene. The CDR3 consists of 15 residues. V was trimmed by 4 bases and J by 2 bases, leaving 12 bases between them. Germline V lookup: CDR1 SGHVS, CDR2 FNYEAQ.

Only a few counts were recorded for this clone. The read ends 3 residues early relative to the CDR3; the germline J gene fills the gap. V usage is TRBV19 and J usage is TRBJ2-7, with TRBD1 matching 8 bases. This CDR3 has 13 residues. The germline gives CDR1 LNHDA, CDR2 SQIVND (reference sequence). J gave up 5 bases and V 7 bases, and 7 bases lay outside the gene matches. The CDR3 reads CASNYGQGDEQYF. CDR3 DNA, as far as it was read: TGTGCCAGTAATTATGGACAGGGAGACGAG.

This clone was seen more than once but under ten times. With the read ending 3 residues before the CDR3 end, the germline J gene is used to fill in that end. The chain links TRBV18 to TRBJ2-2, with unresolved D. This CDR3 contains 14 residues. Trimming shortened V by 1 base and J by 7 bases, and 10 bases separated the two germline ends. Germline V gene sequence: CDR1 KGHSH, CDR2 LQKENI. The CDR3: CASSPQSSGGELFF. The sequenced part of the CDR3 DNA is TGTGCCAGCTCACCACAATCTAGTGGCGGGGAG. Complete variable domain (other parts from reference TRBV18 and TRBJ2-2): NAGVMQNPRHLVRRRGQEARLRCSPMKGHSHVYWYRQLPEEGLKFMVYLQKENIIDESGMPKERFSAEFPKEGPSILRIQQVVRGDSAAYFCASSPQSSGGELFFGEGSRLTVL.

On this clone itself: The read stops 3 residues short of the end of the CDR3; the missing end is completed from the germline J gene. The chain joins TRBV18 to TRBJ2-1, with D perhaps TRBD1 (5 bases). The CDR3 spans 14 residues. Germline lookup yields CDR1 KGHSH and CDR2 LQKENI. The V and J ends lost 3 bases and 9 bases respectively, with 15 bases between them. CDR3 sequence: CASSPQGGSAEQFF. Partial CDR3 DNA: TGTGCCAGCTCACCCCAGGGTGGATCGGCTGAG.

This clone has at least ten counts. The CDR3 extends 3 residues past the end of the read, so its final part is completed from the germline J gene. This rearrangement joins TRBV29-1 to TRBJ2-1; 9 bases fit TRBD2. J lost 7 bases, V lost 4 bases, and 8 bases had no gene match. This CDR3 region has 14 residues. Germline lookup yields CDR1 SQVTM and CDR2 ANQGSEA. CDR3 bases read: TGCAGCGTTGTGAAGCGGGGGGCCTCAAATGAG. Protein product: CSVVKRGASNE. The entire CDR3 reads CSVVKRGASNEQFF.

This clone came up many times. The CDR3 extends 3 residues past the end of the read, so its final part is completed from the germline J gene. The chain is built from TRBV20-1 and TRBJ2-3, with 13 bases aligning to TRBD2. The CDR3 runs 17 residues. CDR1 and CDR2 (germline): DFQATT, SNEGSKA (reference sequence). The V gene end was trimmed by 0 bases and the J gene end by 5 bases; junction bases not matched to a gene: 8. Incomplete CDR3 DNA: TGCAGTGCTAGAGATAGGCAAGGACTAGCGGGGGTAGATACG. Translating it yields CSARDRQGLAGVDT. The CDR3 reads in full as CSARDRQGLAGVDTQYF.

A note on this clone: The read ends 3 residues early relative to the CDR3; the germline J gene fills the gap. The V call is TRBV7-2, the J call TRBJ2-1; D ambiguous. Trimming pared 3 bases from V and 7 bases from J, leaving 10 bases between. Germline V gene sequence: CDR1 SGHTA, CDR2 FQGNSA. The CDR3 extends over 13 amino acids. The CDR3: CASSFQARNEQFF. CDR3 DNA, as far as it was read: TGTGCCAGCAGCTTTCAAGCGCGGAATGAG.

This clone was detected a few times. From the germline J gene comes the end of the CDR3, since the read stops 3 residues before it. The chain employs TRBV7-9 and TRBJ1-6, with 7 nucleotides matching TRBD1. The V gene end was trimmed by 8 bases and the J gene end by 5 bases; junction bases not matched to a gene: 6. The CDR3 is 14 amino acids. CDR1 is SEHNR and CDR2 is FQNEAQ in the germline V gene (reference sequence). The CDR3 region is CASHRGQNNSPLHF. The part of the CDR3 DNA that was read is TGTGCCAGCCACCGGGGACAGAATAATTCACCC.

This clone was seen at least ten times. This CDR3 is CSASGLAANEQFF. The CDR3 DNA, read in part, is TGCAGCGCCTCGGGGTTGGCGGCCAATGAG. This chain links TRBV29-1 with TRBJ2-1; weak D call: TRBD2 (5 bases). The CDR3 goes on 3 residues after the read ends, and that part is filled in from the germline J gene. Trimming removed 7 bases from V and 6 bases from J, with 16 bases in between. The CDR3 runs to 13 residues. Germline assignment: CDR1 SQVTM and CDR2 ANQGSEA.

Comment on this clone: The CDR3 extends 3 residues past the end of the read, so its final part is completed from the germline J gene. The rearrangement uses TRBV19 and TRBJ2-7; D remains ambiguous. The CDR3 runs 13 residues. V was pared by 3 bases and J by 3 bases, with 9 bases between. Germline CDR1 is LNHDA and CDR2 is SQIVND (reference sequence). This CDR3 is CASSMRVDYEQYF. The CDR3 bases that were read are TGTGCCAGTAGTATGCGAGTCGACTACGAG.

This clone was counted a few times. The read comes to an end 3 residues before the CDR3 does, leaving the germline J gene to fill in the end. This chain links TRBV18 with TRBJ2-3; D gene ambiguous. CDR1 and CDR2 from the germline V gene are KGHSH and LQKENI. With 2 bases removed from V and 2 bases from J, the gap between germline ends came to 5 bases. The CDR3 covers 13 residues. The covered CDR3 bases are TGTGCCAGCTCACCAGGCAACACAGATACG. Its translation: CASSPGNTDT. The full CDR3 protein reads CASSPGNTDTQYF. Full variable domain (missing parts from reference TRBV18 and TRBJ2-3): NAGVMQNPRHLVRRRGQEARLRCSPMKGHSHVYWYRQLPEEGLKFMVYLQKENIIDESGMPKERFSAEFPKEGPSILRIQQVVRGDSAAYFCASSPGNTDTQYFGPGTRLTVL.

This clone has a count of ten or more. The DNA ends 3 residues before the CDR3 does, and the rest of the CDR3 is filled in from the germline J gene. The chain has TRBV19 and TRBJ2-1; D is undetermined. Germline CDR1 is LNHDA and CDR2 is SQIVND (reference sequence). The CDR3 is made up of 15 amino acids. The germline V and J ends were trimmed by 7 bases and 6 bases, with 19 bases remaining between them. The CDR3 bases that were read are TGTGCCAGTACGCCATGGTCCGAAGGTGGCAATGAG. It translates to CASTPWSEGGNE. Given in full, the CDR3 is CASTPWSEGGNEQFF. The full variable domain, its missing parts supplied by reference TRBV19 and TRBJ2-1, is DGGITQSPKYLFRKEGQNVTLSCEQNLNHDAMYWYRQDPGQGLRLIYYSQIVNDFQKGDIAEGYSVSREKKESFPLTVTSAQKNPTAFYLCASTPWSEGGNEQFFGPGTRLTVL.